This TCR beta chain was captured in a study of OX40 agonist ivuxolimab in advanced cancers. Background on the study: Melanoma, hepatocellular carcinoma, head and neck or renal cell cancer occurred in dose-escalation patients.

Germline V gene lookup returns CDR1 LNHDA and CDR2 SQIVND (reference sequence). The V segment lost 3 bases and the J segment 6 bases; nucleotides outside the gene matches: 11. This CDR3 contains 17 residues. This clone is a singleton in its sample. Its antigen is still unknown. Study results and caveats: Dosing at 0.1 to 3.0 mg/kg was accompanied by clonal expansion of CD4+ and CD8+ blood T cells by week 6. Antigen targets of the expanded peripheral T cells went undetermined.

Profiled with immunoSEQ multiplex PCR; TCRdb holds only in-frame clones, not every one. The table lists tens of thousands of clones, 75% to 90% of them singletons, with approximately 0.4% in the top ten. The sample consisted of CD4+ or CD8+ T cells sorted from blood, taken in a trial of the OX40 agonist ivuxolimab. The sequence derives from an adult with an advanced solid tumor such as melanoma, head and neck, liver or kidney cancer. The gene calls are TRBV19 and TRBJ1-5; 10 nucleotides match TRBD1. Written as DNA, the CDR3 is TGTGCCAGTAGTATGGCCCAGGGACAGGGGTGGGGTCAGCCCCAGCATTTT. Translation gives CASSMAQGQGWGQPQHF. The variable domain in full, with the rest retrieved from reference TRBV19 and TRBJ1-5, is DGGITQSPKYLFRKEGQNVTLSCEQNLNHDAMYWYRQDPGQGLRLIYYSQIVNDFQKGDIAEGYSVSREKKESFPLTVTSAQKNPTAFYLCASSMAQGQGWGQPQHFGDGTRLSIL.